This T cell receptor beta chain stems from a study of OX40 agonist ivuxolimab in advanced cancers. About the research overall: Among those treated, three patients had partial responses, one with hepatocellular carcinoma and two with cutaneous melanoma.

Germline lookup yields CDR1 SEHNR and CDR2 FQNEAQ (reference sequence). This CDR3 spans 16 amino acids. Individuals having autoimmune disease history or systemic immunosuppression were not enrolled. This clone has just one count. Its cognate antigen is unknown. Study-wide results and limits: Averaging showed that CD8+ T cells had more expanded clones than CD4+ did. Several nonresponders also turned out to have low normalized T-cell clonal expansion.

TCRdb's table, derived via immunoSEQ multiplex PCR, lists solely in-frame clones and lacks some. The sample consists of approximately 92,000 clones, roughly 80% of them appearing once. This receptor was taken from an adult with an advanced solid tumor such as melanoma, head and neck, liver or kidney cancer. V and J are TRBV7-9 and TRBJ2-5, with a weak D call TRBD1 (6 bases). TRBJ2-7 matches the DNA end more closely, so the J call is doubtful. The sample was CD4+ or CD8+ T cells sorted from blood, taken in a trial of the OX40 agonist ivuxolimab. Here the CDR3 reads CASSLAGGHGQYEQYF. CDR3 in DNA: TGTGCCAGCAGCTTAGCAGGGGGACACGGTCAATACGAGCAGTACTTC.